This T cell receptor (beta chain) originates from a study of blood T cell repertoires in COVID-19. The overall study: Acute and convalescent COVID-19 specimens originated in the United States, Italy and Spain.

TCRdb keeps only in-frame clones here, not all; method: immunoSEQ multiplex PCR. This repertoire shows roughly 280,000 clones, over 65% found once; its top ten account for about 5%. The clonotype originates from a man aged 55-75 years who had recovered from COVID-19. Sequences were obtained from peripheral blood.

CDR3 residues: CASSPMWGGAGELFF. Written as DNA, the CDR3 is TGTGCCAGCAGCCCCATGTGGGGAGGCGCCGGGGAGCTGTTTTTT. The rearrangement uses TRBV9 and TRBJ2-2; D is perhaps TRBD2 (6 bases). The V gene's germline CDR1 is SGDLS and CDR2 YYNGEE. With 4 bases removed from V and 6 bases from J, the gap between germline ends came to 16 bases. This CDR3 comprises 15 residues.